This entry lists 8 T cell receptor beta chains sequenced from one sample in a study of control samples from healthy donors and cancer patients. The method was immunoSEQ multiplex PCR; TCRdb's version includes in-frame clones alone and lacks a portion of them. The sample lists around 110,000 clones; 88% were seen once. Sequenced: blood. The receptors here all came from an older woman in good health.

V and J are TRBV19 and TRBJ2-5, with 12 bases lining up with TRBD1. Germline-derived CDR1 and CDR2 are LNHDA and SQIVND (reference sequence). Trimming took 6 bases from V and 7 from J; bases not matched to a gene: 9. The CDR3 extends over 15 amino acids. This CDR3 is CASSTGTGGGGTQYF. The CDR3 DNA reads as TGTGCCAGTAGCACCGGGACAGGGGGCGGGGGGACCCAGTACTTC.

The CDR3 here is CASSPREREPTNEQFF. CDR3 nucleotides: TGTGCCAGCTCACCAAGGGAAAGGGAGCCTACCAATGAGCAGTTCTTC. The chain carries TRBV18 and TRBJ2-1, with D maybe TRBD2 (5 bases). The V end lost 2 bases, the J end lost 6 bases, and 17 bases lay between the germline ends. The CDR3 has 16 amino acids. CDR1 and CDR2 from the germline V gene are KGHSH and LQKENI.

The chain carries TRBV25-1 and TRBJ2-7, with a possible D match to TRBD1 (6 bases). V dropped 4 bases and J dropped 1 base, with 11 bases sitting between them. The CDR3 has 14 residues. Germline CDR1 and CDR2: MGHDK and SYGVNS. Here the CDR3 DNA reads TGTGCCAGCAGTGTACCAGGGGTGTCCTACGAGCAGTACTTC. Protein product: CASSVPGVSYEQYF.

This clone was picked up a small number of times. The CDR3 region has the DNA TGTGCCAGCAGTGGGTTGGGCAACTACAATGAGCAGTTCTTC. Translated: CASSGLGNYNEQFF. The chain recombines TRBV2 with TRBJ2-1; D gene unclear. Between the trimmed V and J ends, which lost 4 bases and 3 bases, there was a span of 10 bases. This CDR3 spans 14 amino acids. Germline V gene data show CDR1 as SNHLY and CDR2 as FYNNEI.

The chain carries TRBV18 and TRBJ2-7, with D possibly called TRBD1 or TRBD2 (5 bases each). The CDR3 sequence is 14 residues long. Germline lookup yields CDR1 KGHSH and CDR2 LQKENI. V lost 1 base and J lost 2, with 9 bases in between. CDR3 in amino acids: CASSPHPGPYEQYF. Here the CDR3 DNA reads TGTGCCAGCTCACCACATCCGGGGCCCTACGAGCAGTACTTC.

The chain couples TRBV19 to TRBJ2-7; 7 nucleotides match TRBD1. CDR1 is LNHDA, CDR2 SQIVND, per germline (reference sequence). Germline trimming cut 4 bases from V and 3 bases from J; bases unmatched to any gene: 0. The CDR3 contains 12 residues. CDR3 protein: CASSNRGYEQYF. Written as DNA, the CDR3 is TGTGCCAGTAGTAACAGGGGCTACGAGCAGTACTTC.

This sequence joins TRBV18 and TRBJ2-1; weak D call: TRBD1 (6 bases). The V and J ends lost 1 base and 0 bases respectively, with 10 bases between them. The CDR3 totals 16 residues. Germline CDR1 KGHSH, CDR2 LQKENI. CDR3 bases: TGTGCCAGCTCACCACTCACAGGGAGCTCCTACAATGAGCAGTTCTTC. This translates into CASSPLTGSSYNEQFF.

The rearrangement links TRBV18 to TRBJ1-5; TRBD1 matches at 8 bases. The junction had 11 bases not matched to a gene; V was cut back by 3 bases and J by 7 bases. The CDR3 spans 16 residues. CDR1 KGHSH and CDR2 LQKENI come from the germline V gene. CDR3 sequence: CASSPVRQGAGQPQHF. For the CDR3, the DNA is TGTGCCAGCTCACCGGTTAGGCAGGGGGCAGGCCAGCCCCAGCATTTT.